This TCR beta chain derives from a study of neurological immune-mediated disorders. MiXCR, run by TCRdb on the 5' RACE reads, gives a single entry per CDR3 protein. This table has about 59,000 distinct CDR3 sequences, roughly 13% appearing once. Findings and limits, study-wide: None of the CDR3 amino acid sequences of expanded clones recurred across subjects, suggesting private repertoires in all groups.

This CDR3 comprises 15 residues. The junction had 7 bases not matched to a gene; V was cut back by 3 bases and J by 6 bases. This clonotype was observed many times. What it binds is unknown. The sequenced material came from PBMCs. The receptor comes from an older woman with HTLV-1-associated myelopathy (HAM/TSP). The V call is TRBV12-3 or TRBV12-4, the J call TRBJ2-7; 11 bases are a match to TRBD2. The DNA for the CDR3 is TGTGCCAGCAGTTTCCGTTCTAGCGGGAGGAGCGAGCAGTACTTC. This codes for CASSFRSSGRSEQYF.